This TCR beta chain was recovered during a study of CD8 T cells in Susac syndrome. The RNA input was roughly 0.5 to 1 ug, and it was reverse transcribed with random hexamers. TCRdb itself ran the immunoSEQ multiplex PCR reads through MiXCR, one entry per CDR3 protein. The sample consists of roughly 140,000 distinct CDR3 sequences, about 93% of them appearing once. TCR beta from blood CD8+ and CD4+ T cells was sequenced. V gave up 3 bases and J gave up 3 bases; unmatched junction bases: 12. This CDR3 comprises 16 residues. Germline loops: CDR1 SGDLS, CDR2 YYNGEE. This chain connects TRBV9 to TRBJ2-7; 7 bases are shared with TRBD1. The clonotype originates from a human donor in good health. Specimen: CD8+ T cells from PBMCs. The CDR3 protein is CASSEDPGTAGYEQYF. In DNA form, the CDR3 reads TGTGCCAGCAGCGAAGACCCCGGGACAGCAGGCTACGAGCAGTACTTC.